The T cell receptor beta chain under discussion was sequenced for a study of cytomegalovirus exposure and HLA in healthy donors. About the study: An early release of data contained approximately 85 million unique TCRs, which came from HLA-typed donors. The study, taken as a whole, reports: Most CMV-associated TCR beta chains appeared HLA-restricted in a later analysis. A missense DCLRE1C variant was associated with V- and J-gene trimming of TCR beta chains in a later analysis, and an independent cohort replicated the association.

The study ran its PCR with 60 Vbeta and 13 Jbeta primers. The protocol was immunoSEQ multiplex PCR, while the TCRdb copy is restricted to in-frame clones and leaves out a portion. Found here are 95,000 to 150,000 clones, about three quarters of them singletons; the top ten hold roughly 3.3%. CDR3 length: 13 amino acids. Trimming pared 5 bases from V and 6 bases from J, leaving 11 bases between. Germline-derived CDR1 and CDR2 are MRHNA and SNTAGT. As regards this clone: Its antigen is as yet unknown.

The material sequenced was PBMCs. This clonotype originated in a woman in her thirties in good health and CMV-seropositive. The V and J genes are TRBV6-4 and TRBJ2-1, with D possibly being TRBD2 (5 bases). In DNA, the CDR3 is TGTGCCAGCAGTCCCGGGATTACCAATGAGCAGTTCTTC. Protein: CASSPGITNEQFF.